The sequence of this T cell receptor beta chain was determined in a study of vaccination and CD4 T cells after COVID-19. In the study overall: SARS-CoV-2 PCR on nasal swabs had been positive for the convalescent patients; nine or ten were mild and one was severe. Findings of the study overall: Post-vaccination reactive clonotypes (median around 40) did not differ significantly from post-infection (fewer than 24).

Details on this clonotype: The antigen is unknown.

Oncomine TCR Beta short-read sequencing was applied to DNA from cultured CD4+ T cells. TCRdb passed the PCR reads through MiXCR, listing each CDR3 protein once. The table shows approximately 15,000 distinct CDR3 sequences, with 56% occurring only once. Treatment here: 10-day PBMC culture with coronavirus spike peptide pools or control peptides (ViraFEST assay). This CDR3 is built from 14 residues. The germline V and J ends were trimmed by 7 bases and 4 bases, with 16 bases remaining between them. Per germline, CDR1 MNHNS and CDR2 SASEGT. Material for sequencing was CD4+ T cells from blood, cultured in vitro. The V and J genes are TRBV6-1 and TRBJ2-5, with D tentatively TRBD1 (6 bases). This receptor was identified in a human donor who had recovered from COVID-19. CDR3 region: CASTKDRPLETQYF. Written as DNA, the CDR3 is TGTGCCAGCACTAAAGACAGGCCGTTAGAGACCCAGTACTTC.